This T cell receptor (beta chain) was documented in a study of control samples from healthy donors and cancer patients. The CDR3 is 14 amino acids. Looked up from germline, CDR1 is SGDLS and CDR2 is YYNGEE. V lost 1 base and J 0 bases, leaving 8 bases between the germline ends. Using immunoSEQ multiplex PCR, the repertoire was profiled, and TCRdb retains in-frame clones only, with some absent. Of 82,000 or so clones detected, 90% to 95% appear once; the ten largest clones hold 4.8%. This clone was detected only once. The sequence derives from a woman younger than 35 in good health. What was sequenced was blood. The chain carries TRBV9 and TRBJ2-7; D not certain. The CDR3 nucleotides read TGTGCCAGCAGCGTATGGCATAACTCCTACGAGCAGTACTTC. This sequence encodes CASSVWHNSYEQYF.